Listed below are T cell receptor beta chains from one sample, sequenced in a study of OX40 agonist ivuxolimab in advanced cancers. Produced via immunoSEQ multiplex PCR; TCRdb's table is partial and in-frame only. The data show about 52,000 clones, around 85% seen once. The sequencing used CD4+ or CD8+ T cells sorted from blood, collected in a trial of the OX40 agonist ivuxolimab. The receptors derive from an adult with an advanced solid tumor such as melanoma, head and neck, liver or kidney cancer. The conserved cysteine and the conserved F or W are not part of the CDR3 here. Each record gives: V gene, J gene, CDR3 protein.

TRBV12-5,TRBJ1-1,ASGRSGVAEAF
TRBV5-4,TRBJ2-3,ASSPQQGTRADTQY
TRBV11-2,TRBJ1-6,ASSHRDRQNSPLH
TRBV7-6,TRBJ1-4,ASSRAFSEATNEKLF
TRBV6-6,TRBJ2-3,ASSKRGADTDTQY
TRBV18,TRBJ1-1,ASSPNPSAEAF
TRBV28,TRBJ2-3,ASSLSLSTDTQY
TRBV5-1,TRBJ1-2,ASSPPTAGYGYT
TRBV19,TRBJ2-2,ASKGDPPARGELF
TRBV10-2,TRBJ1-3,ASTPGTASGNTIY
TRBV19,TRBJ1-4,ASSIDDQINEKLF
TRBV4-1,TRBJ2-5,ASSKPNQETQY
TRBV6-1,TRBJ1-1,ASSGEAWQANTEAF
TRBV6-5,TRBJ1-6,ASALSGLLH
TRBV28,TRBJ2-7,ASSSPLQVLGQY
TRBV10-2,TRBJ2-4,ASKAGGDIQY
TRBV2,TRBJ1-2,ASSEEPRPRHYGYT
TRBV5-4,TRBJ2-5,ASSLGGPGQETQY
TRBV11-2,TRBJ1-3,ASSLSRDTIY
TRBV6-6,TRBJ2-7,ASSYSTGQGMYEQY
TRBV18,TRBJ2-1,ASSPAGQGWGNEQF
TRBV5-6,TRBJ2-5,ASNLRTGGEETQY
TRBV7-9,TRBJ2-7,ASSYLAGGLHEQY
TRBV11-3,TRBJ1-1,ASSLTGGGTNTEAF
TRBV5-1,TRBJ2-3,ASSLAGLAGEDTQY
TRBV19,TRBJ2-2,ASSMFAEAGGGELF
TRBV5-1,TRBJ1-1,ASTVIPDTEAF
TRBV6-1,TRBJ2-1,ASSAEPPGTSGGYNEQF
TRBV11-3,TRBJ2-1,ASSSSGTGGGNEQF
TRBV18,TRBJ2-2,ASSPQWGQMTGELF
TRBV5-5,TRBJ1-1,ASSPTTLSEAF
TRBV28,TRBJ2-1,ASSLMGGYNEQF
TRBV12-2,TRBJ1-5,ASRLALGGAGSNQPQH
TRBV2,TRBJ1-4,ASSGFSQALRNEKLF
TRBV5-6,TRBJ2-2,ASSRTSGATGELF
TRBV5-1,TRBJ2-1,ASSSGTNENEQF
TRBV10-3,TRBJ1-5,AISETRGRNQPQH
TRBV27,TRBJ2-5,ASSKDGQETQY
TRBV30,TRBJ1-6,AWTWTDLSNSPLH
TRBV6-6,TRBJ1-5,ASSWSGNQPQH
TRBV27,TRBJ2-7,ASSRKDRTEQY
TRBV2,TRBJ1-5,ASRDDRGLNQPQH
TRBV9,TRBJ1-1,ASSVTDWNTEAF
TRBV5-1,TRBJ1-1,ASSSWTGVATEAF
TRBV7-9,TRBJ2-3,ASSFFPSKADTQY
TRBV27,TRBJ1-1,ASVLRQGRTGTEAF
TRBV6-1,TRBJ1-2,ASSWRTAPYGYT
TRBV6-6,TRBJ1-1,ASSSPWGAVEAF
TRBV28,TRBJ2-3,ASNGGRPTQY
TRBV28,TRBJ2-2,ASTPGQNTGELF